Below are 10 T cell receptor beta chains sequenced from a single sample in a study of early T cells in non-severe SARS-CoV-2 infection. TCRdb re-called the 5' RACE reads with MiXCR, one entry per CDR3 protein. In the table there are 55,000 to 70,000 distinct CDR3 sequences, around 12% of which are singletons. The specimen was whole blood, collected at baseline. The source of these receptors is an adult who was a healthcare worker with PCR-confirmed SARS-CoV-2 infection or an uninfected control (not recorded which). The donor label of this sample is uncertain.

Only one count was recorded for this clonotype. The chain has TRBV29-1 and TRBJ2-4; D is tentatively TRBD1 or TRBD2 (6 bases each). Germline values: CDR1 SQVTM, CDR2 ANQGSEA. CDR3 length equals 14 residues. With 4 bases removed from V and 0 bases from J, the gap between germline ends came to 10 bases. The CDR3 nucleotides are TGCAGCGTTGCCGGGGGCCGAGCCAAAAACATTCAGTACTTC. Protein sequence: CSVAGGRAKNIQYF.

This CDR3 reads CASSAQGGNQPQHF. CDR3 nucleotide sequence: TGTGCCAGCAGCGCGCAGGGAGGCAATCAGCCCCAGCATTTT. V is TRBV7-9 and J is TRBJ1-5, with D possibly being TRBD1 (5 bases). Germline CDR1 and CDR2: SEHNR and FQNEAQ (reference sequence). V lost 5 bases and J lost 2, with 10 bases in between. The CDR3 covers 14 residues.

In this sample, this clonotype turned up a few times. CDR3 nucleotides: TGTGCCAGCAGCTTAGGGGGACAGAACCAAGAGACCCAGTACTTC. It codes for CASSLGGQNQETQYF. The chain has TRBV7-9 and TRBJ2-5, with 7 positions matching TRBD1. Trimming took 1 base from V and 0 from J; bases not matched to a gene: 2. The CDR3 is 15 residues long. The germline CDR1 and CDR2 sequences are SEHNR and FQNEAQ (reference sequence).

The chain uses TRBV7-9 and TRBJ2-3, with 8 bases identical to TRBD1. CDR1 is SEHNR, CDR2 FQNEAQ, per germline (reference sequence). This CDR3 comprises 14 residues. V shed 4 bases, J shed 4 bases, and the junction held 4 bases outside the gene matches. CDR3 loop: CASSSWTGSDTQYF. In nucleotides, the CDR3 is TGTGCCAGCAGCTCATGGACAGGGTCAGATACGCAGTATTTT.

Turning to this clonotype: At one of its ends the junction is not consistent with the germline gene, which may arise from a read error. J is TRBJ2-4 and V is TRBV25-1; 7 bases agree with TRBD1. Germline-derived CDR1 and CDR2 are MGHDK and SYGVNS. The CDR3 spans 15 residues. The CDR3 DNA is TGTGCCAGCAGTGACCCCGACAGGGCCGAAAAAATTCAGTACTTC. Translating gives CASSDPDRAEKIQYF.

The V gene is TRBV30, the J gene TRBJ2-2; 8 bases are a match to TRBD2. Germline V gene sequence: CDR1 GTSNPN, CDR2 SVGIG (reference sequence). Losses at the gene ends were 2 bases for V and 6 bases for J; bases not matched to a gene: 11. This CDR3 region has 16 residues. The CDR3 DNA sequence: TGTGCCTGGAGTCCTAAGACTAGCGACTTCTCCGGGGAGCTGTTTTTT. Amino acids: CAWSPKTSDFSGELFF.

This clonotype came up a few times. V and J are TRBV7-2 and TRBJ2-7; TRBD1 is a possible D gene (7 bases). V was shortened by 5 bases and J by 2 bases, with 10 bases between the two germline ends. The germline V gene has CDR1 SGHTA and CDR2 FQGNSA. The CDR3 loop spans 13 amino acids. CDR3 sequence reads: CASSRGTAYEQYV. The CDR3 DNA sequence: TGTGCCAGCAGCCGCGGGACAGCCTACGAGCAGTACGTC.

This clonotype has ten or more counts. The genes are TRBV12-3 or TRBV12-4 and TRBJ2-3; unclear D gene. V dropped 2 bases and J dropped 1 base, with 10 bases sitting between them. This CDR3 region has 15 residues. CDR3 amino acids: CASSLRTARTDTQYF. The DNA for the CDR3 is TGTGCCAGCAGTTTAAGGACGGCTCGCACAGATACGCAGTATTTT.

This clonotype was counted at least ten times. V gene TRBV12-3 or TRBV12-4 combines with J gene TRBJ2-6; 8 positions agree with TRBD1. J was trimmed by 3 bases and V by 6 bases; bases with no gene match: 16. This CDR3 contains 19 residues. CDR3 region: CASRSFDRGGLFGANVLTF. The CDR3 DNA is TGTGCCAGCAGATCCTTCGACAGGGGAGGTTTATTTGGGGCCAACGTCCTGACTTTC.

V and J are TRBV2 and TRBJ2-4, with no clear D. This CDR3 has 16 amino acids. Germline CDR1 and CDR2: SNHLY and FYNNEI. Trimming left V 4 bases short and J 0 bases short, with 13 bases between. CDR3 region: CASSASRQLAKNIQYF. In DNA form, the CDR3 reads TGTGCCAGCAGTGCCTCCAGGCAACTAGCCAAAAACATTCAGTACTTC.